This TCR beta chain was captured in a study of spatial heterogeneity in lung cancer. Study conclusions and caveats: The appearance of ubiquitous expanded tumor TCRs in blood was greater at resection than follow-up.

Time point reported: sample taken at primary tumor resection. Unsorted tumor, nontumor lung tissue or cryopreserved PBMC supplied the whole RNA. Samples were donated by 72 untreated early-stage non-small cell lung cancer patients. The sample holds many counts of this clonotype. Its specificity is unknown. Individually, TCR cDNA molecules were each labelled with a unique molecular identifier. Via MiXCR, TCRdb re-called the 5' RACE reads, giving one row per CDR3 protein. The sample lists 6,000 to 9,000 distinct CDR3 sequences; 5% to 5.5% were seen once. This sequence originates from a male donor with early-stage non-small cell lung cancer. Sequences were derived from PBMCs, sampled at surgery.

The CDR3, as DNA: TGTGCCAGCAGCAACTCTTTAGCGGGGGAAACAGATACGCAGTATTTT. This encodes CASSNSLAGETDTQYF. The J gene is TRBJ2-3, the V gene TRBV7-9; 9 nucleotides match TRBD2. V lost 5 bases and J lost 3; bases outside the gene matches: 9. This CDR3 is 16 amino acids long. Germline V gene data show CDR1 as SEHNR and CDR2 as FQNEAQ (reference sequence).